Each of the 11 T cell receptor beta chains below was sequenced from the same sample in a study of T cell responses to AZD1222 COVID-19 vaccine. Measured with immunoSEQ multiplex PCR; TCRdb has only the in-frame clones, and not every one. Of roughly 140,000 clones in the sample, 85% to 90% were seen once. The source material was peripheral blood, sampled on day 0 of AZD1222 vaccination. All receptors come from an adult in good health.

The CDR3 DNA reads TGTGCCAGCAGCTTGGGGACAGGGAACGGCTACACCTTC. Its translation is CASSLGTGNGYTF. The chain recombines TRBV5-4 with TRBJ1-2, with 8 bases that match TRBD1. With 0 bases clipped from V and 8 bases from J, the junction kept 3 bases outside the gene matches. There are 13 residues in the CDR3. Germline CDR1 SGHNT, CDR2 YYREEE (reference sequence).

The chain joins TRBV5-6 to TRBJ2-1; 15 bases agree with TRBD2. CDR1 is SGHDT, CDR2 YYEEEE, per germline. The CDR3 loop spans 16 amino acids. V shed 7 bases and J 7 bases; nucleotides not matched to a gene: 9. The CDR3 loop reads CASSPDGLAGGNEQFF. In DNA, the CDR3 is TGTGCCAGCTCCCCAGACGGACTAGCGGGAGGGAATGAGCAGTTCTTC.

This clone was found many times. This chain joins TRBV30 and TRBJ1-6, with D tentatively TRBD1 (5 bases). This CDR3 has 16 amino acids. Trimming shortened V by 7 bases and J by 9 bases, and 25 bases separated the two germline ends. Germline CDR1 and CDR2: GTSNPN and SVGIG (reference sequence). Written as DNA, the CDR3 is TGTGCCTACAACTCCCTTGGGGGGGTTATTTCTTCACCCCTCCACTTT. Encoded protein: CAYNSLGGVISSPLHF.

The chain combines TRBV5-4 with TRBJ1-2; 8 nucleotides align to TRBD1. This CDR3 region has 14 residues. Trimming at V came to 6 bases and at J to 2 bases, leaving 6 bases not matched to a gene. Germline V gives CDR1 SGHNT, CDR2 YYREEE (reference sequence). For the CDR3, the DNA is TGTGCCAGCACTCTCCGACAGGGGAACTATGGCTACACCTTC. It encodes CASTLRQGNYGYTF.

On this clone itself: Other DNA sequences from this sample encode an identical CDR3 as well. The chain is built from TRBV19 and TRBJ1-5; D not resolved. CDR3 length: 12 residues. Germline assignment: CDR1 LNHDA and CDR2 SQIVND (reference sequence). The V and J ends lost 3 bases and 4 bases respectively, with 4 bases between them. CDR3 bases: TGTGCCAGTAGTATTCCGAATCAGCCCCAGCATTTT. Amino acid sequence: CASSIPNQPQHF.

CDR3 loop: CASSQSPISEAFF. The CDR3 nucleotides read TGTGCCAGCAGCCAAAGTCCCATTTCTGAAGCTTTCTTT. The chain recombines TRBV3-1 (or the pseudogene TRBV3-2) with TRBJ1-1; D remains ambiguous. CDR1 and CDR2 from the germline V gene are LGHDT and YNNKEL (reference sequence). Between the trimmed V and J ends, which lost 2 bases and 6 bases, there was a span of 10 bases. There are 13 residues in the CDR3.

The V and J genes are TRBV7-2 and TRBJ1-1; D is ambiguous. From germline, CDR1 is SGHTA and CDR2 FQGNSA. Trimming left V 3 bases short and J 0 bases short, with 8 bases between. The CDR3 runs to 14 residues. The CDR3 here is CASSFIYMNTEAFF. In DNA form, the CDR3 reads TGTGCCAGCAGCTTCATTTATATGAACACTGAAGCTTTCTTT.

The chain recombines TRBV6-5 with TRBJ2-1; maybe TRBD1 (6 bases). The CDR3 sequence is 15 residues long. Germline lookup yields CDR1 MNHEY and CDR2 SVGAGI. Trimming left V 6 bases short and J 6 bases short, with 18 bases between. The CDR3: CASRERQGYFNEQFF. CDR3 sequence (DNA): TGTGCCAGCAGGGAGCGGCAGGGGTACTTCAATGAGCAGTTCTTC.

The rearrangement joins TRBV19 to TRBJ2-1; no reliable D call. Trimming stripped 1 base from V and 13 bases from J, with 14 bases between. Germline V CDR1 and CDR2: LNHDA, SQIVND (reference sequence). The CDR3 runs 13 residues. CDR3 residues: CASSIGTVKGQFF. As DNA, the CDR3 is TGTGCCAGTAGTATAGGGACGGTTAAGGGCCAGTTCTTC.

This clone was seen a single time. The chain carries TRBV7-2 and TRBJ1-2; TRBD1 matches at 8 bases. Per the germline V gene, CDR1 is SGHTA and CDR2 is FQGNSA. The CDR3 length is 13 residues. J was trimmed by 14 bases and V by 5 bases; bases with no gene match: 13. CDR3 residues: CASSGRTGGLRTF. CDR3 sequence (DNA): TGTGCCAGCAGCGGAAGAACAGGGGGTCTCAGGACCTTC.

This clone was observed a few times. The chain couples TRBV5-6 to TRBJ1-6, with 10 positions matching TRBD1. Germline lookup yields CDR1 SGHDT and CDR2 YYEEEE. Trimming at V came to 2 bases and at J to 5 bases, leaving 4 bases not matched to a gene. This CDR3 has 16 residues. The CDR3 DNA reads TGTGCCAGCAGCTTTACCGGGACAGGGGATAATTCACCCCTCCACTTT. Encoded protein: CASSFTGTGDNSPLHF.